This T cell receptor (beta chain) derives from a study of blood T cells in healthy people across ages. As regards this clonotype: Its antigen is not known.

A J-beta primer mix and a sample-barcoded 5' primer were used in a second PCR of about 7 to 12 cycles. Sequencing recovered at least 2.5 million CDR3-containing paired-end reads from each sample. TCRdb passed the 5' RACE reads through MiXCR, listing each CDR3 protein once. The profile shows about 1.6 million distinct CDR3 sequences, around 35% of them singletons. Study conclusions and caveats: Diversity of TCR beta correlated strongly with naive T cell percentage.

With 5 bases clipped from V and 11 bases from J, the junction kept 13 bases outside the gene matches. This CDR3 is 14 amino acids long. Germline loops: CDR1 LGHNA, CDR2 YNFKEQ. This clonotype originated in a woman in her twenties or thirties in good health. The J gene is TRBJ2-5, the V gene TRBV4-2; 8 bases are shared with TRBD2. The sequencing sample was made of blood. CDR3 nucleotide sequence: TGTGCCAGCAGCACCGGGAGGGCGGACAATGAGCAGTACTTC. Translation: CASSTGRADNEQYF.